This T cell receptor beta chain was retrieved from a study of blood T cell repertoires in COVID-19. Study-wide context: T cells, B-cell-depleted T cells, or PBMCs supplied cDNA or gDNA.

V shed 3 bases and J 2 bases; nucleotides not matched to a gene: 2. The CDR3 extends over 15 amino acids. Per germline, CDR1 SGHVS and CDR2 FNYEAQ. TCRdb's copy holds only in-frame clones and misses some; the assay was immunoSEQ multiplex PCR. In the table there are just over 20,000 clones, 70% to 90% of which are singletons. The receptor was derived from a human donor in a cohort sampled during active COVID-19. The chain joins TRBV7-6 to TRBJ2-1; 9 bases line up with TRBD2. The material sequenced was peripheral blood. The CDR3 loop is CASSFSGGAYNEQFF. Here the CDR3 DNA reads TGTGCCAGCAGCTTTAGCGGGGGAGCCTACAATGAGCAGTTCTTC.